A single TCR beta chain is shown here with its context. The data stem from a study of cytomegalovirus exposure and HLA in healthy donors. Primers for the PCR totalled 60 Vbeta and 13 Jbeta. Sequencing was performed with immunoSEQ multiplex PCR; in TCRdb, only in-frame clones are kept and a portion is missing. The repertoire holds fewer than 120,000 clones, around 87% seen once, with about 1.8% in the top ten. Sequenced sample: PBMCs. This clonotype was sampled from a man aged 40-50 years in good health and CMV-seronegative.

The CDR3 is CASGQSTEAFF. The CDR3 nucleotides read TGTGCCAGTGGACAGTCCACTGAAGCTTTCTTT. The rearrangement joins TRBV28 to TRBJ1-1, with D maybe TRBD1 (6 bases). The germline CDR1 and CDR2 sequences are MDHEN and SYDVKM. Between the trimmed V and J ends, which lost 9 bases and 4 bases, there was a span of 9 bases. This CDR3 spans 11 amino acids.